This TCR beta chain was sequenced in a study of blood T cell repertoires in COVID-19. This CDR3 is 13 amino acids long. After removal of 6 bases from V and 2 bases from J, the junction contained 1 base not matched to a gene. The table came from immunoSEQ multiplex PCR; TCRdb's copy has only in-frame clones and leaves some out. The sample comprises 120,000 or so clones, more than 70% of which are singletons, and roughly 1.1% rests with the top ten. The chain uses TRBV12-3 or TRBV12-4 and TRBJ2-7, with 10 positions matching TRBD1. The source material was peripheral blood. The clonotype originates from a woman older than 75 with acute or convalescent COVID-19. This CDR3 is CASRGQGAYEQYF. The CDR3 coding sequence is TGTGCCAGCAGAGGACAGGGGGCCTACGAGCAGTACTTC.